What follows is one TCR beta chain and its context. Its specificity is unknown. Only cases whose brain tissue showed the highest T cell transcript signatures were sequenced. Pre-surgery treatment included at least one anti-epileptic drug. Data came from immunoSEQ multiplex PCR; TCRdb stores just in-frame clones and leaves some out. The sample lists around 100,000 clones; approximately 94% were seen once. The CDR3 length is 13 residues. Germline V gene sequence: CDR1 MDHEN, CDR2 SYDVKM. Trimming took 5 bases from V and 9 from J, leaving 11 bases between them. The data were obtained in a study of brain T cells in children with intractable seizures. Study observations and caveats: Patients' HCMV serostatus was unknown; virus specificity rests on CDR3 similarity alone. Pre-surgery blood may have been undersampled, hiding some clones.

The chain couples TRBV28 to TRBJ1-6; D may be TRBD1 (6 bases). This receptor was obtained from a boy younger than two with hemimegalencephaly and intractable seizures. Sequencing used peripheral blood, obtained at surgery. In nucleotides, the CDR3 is TGTGCCAGCAGTGCACAGGGTAGTTCACCCCTCCACTTT. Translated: CASSAQGSSPLHF. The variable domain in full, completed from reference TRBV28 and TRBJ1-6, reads DVKVTQSSRYLVKRTGEKVFLECVQDMDHENMFWYRQDPGLGLRLIYFSYDVKMKEKGDIPEGYSVSREKKERFSLILESASTNQTSMYLCASSAQGSSPLHFGNGTRLTVT.